This T cell receptor beta chain was captured by sequencing in a study of Ad26.COV2.S vaccination and SARS-CoV-2 variants. Germline-derived CDR1 and CDR2 are SGHNT and YYREEE (reference sequence). The CDR3 runs to 16 residues. With 4 bases clipped from V and 10 bases from J, the junction kept 14 bases outside the gene matches. Data came from immunoSEQ multiplex PCR; TCRdb stores just in-frame clones and leaves some out. This table holds about 260,000 clones, roughly 87% found once. Sample treatment: about 20 received Ad26.COV2.S at low or high dose, single or two shots; 5 received placebo; per-sample allocation not given. Sample collection was performed on day 63 after the first vaccine or placebo injection.

The source is a person between 18 and 59 years old who received the Ad26.COV2.S COVID-19 vaccine or a placebo. The V call is TRBV5-4, the J call TRBJ2-2, with 9 bases aligning to TRBD2. The sequenced sample was peripheral blood, obtained in a trial of Ad26.COV2.S vaccine versus placebo. In DNA form, the CDR3 reads TGTGCCAGCAGCCCGGGGGGGTTAGCGGGAGAGGTGGAGCTGTTTTTT. As protein: CASSPGGLAGEVELFF.